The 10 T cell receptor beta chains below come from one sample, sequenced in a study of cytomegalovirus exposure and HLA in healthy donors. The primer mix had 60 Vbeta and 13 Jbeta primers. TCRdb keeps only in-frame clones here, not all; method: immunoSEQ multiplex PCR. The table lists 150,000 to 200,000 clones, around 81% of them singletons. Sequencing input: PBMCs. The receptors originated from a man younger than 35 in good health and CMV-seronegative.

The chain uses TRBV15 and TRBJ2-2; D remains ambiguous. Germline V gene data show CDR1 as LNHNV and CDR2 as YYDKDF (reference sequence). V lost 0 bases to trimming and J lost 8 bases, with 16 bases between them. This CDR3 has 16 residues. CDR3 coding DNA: TGTGCCACCAGCAGAGATTGGCTAGGTATGGCTGGGGAGCTGTTTTTT. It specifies CATSRDWLGMAGELFF.

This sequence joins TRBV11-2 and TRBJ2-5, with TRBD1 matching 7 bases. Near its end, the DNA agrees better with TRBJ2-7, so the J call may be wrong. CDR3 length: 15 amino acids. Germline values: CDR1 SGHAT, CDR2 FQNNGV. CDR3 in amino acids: CASSLDETGVYEQYF. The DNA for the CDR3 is TGTGCCAGCAGCTTAGATGAAACAGGGGTGTACGAGCAGTACTTC.

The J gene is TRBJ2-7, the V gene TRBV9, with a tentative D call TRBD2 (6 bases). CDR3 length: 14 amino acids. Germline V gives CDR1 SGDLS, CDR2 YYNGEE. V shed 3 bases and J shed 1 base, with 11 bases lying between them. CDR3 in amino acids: CASSAGVASYEQYF. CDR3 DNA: TGTGCCAGCAGCGCGGGGGTGGCGTCCTACGAGCAGTACTTC. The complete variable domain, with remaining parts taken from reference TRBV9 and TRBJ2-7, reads DSGVTQTPKHLITATGQRVTLRCSPRSGDLSVYWYQQSLDQGLQFLIQYYNGEERAKGNILERFSAQQFPDLHSELNLSSLELGDSALYFCASSAGVASYEQYFGPGTRLTVT.

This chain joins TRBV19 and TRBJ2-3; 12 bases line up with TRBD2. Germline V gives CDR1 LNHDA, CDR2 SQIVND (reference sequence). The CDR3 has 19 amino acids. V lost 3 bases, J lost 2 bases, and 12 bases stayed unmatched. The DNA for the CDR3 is TGTGCCAGTAGTATCTCTAGCGGGAGGGCTCGTCACGCCACAGATACGCAGTATTTT. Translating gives CASSISSGRARHATDTQYF.

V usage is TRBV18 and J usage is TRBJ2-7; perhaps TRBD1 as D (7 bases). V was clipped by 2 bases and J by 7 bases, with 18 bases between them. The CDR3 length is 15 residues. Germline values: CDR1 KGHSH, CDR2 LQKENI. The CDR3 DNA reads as TGTGCCAGCTCACCATCACTCAGGGGGGAAAAAGAGCAGTACTTC. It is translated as CASSPSLRGEKEQYF.

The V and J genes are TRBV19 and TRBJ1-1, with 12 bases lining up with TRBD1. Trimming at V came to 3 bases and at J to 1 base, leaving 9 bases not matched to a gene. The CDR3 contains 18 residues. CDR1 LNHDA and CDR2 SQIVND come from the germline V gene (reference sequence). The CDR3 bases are TGTGCCAGTAGTATTCCATCGTTGGGACAGGGGGCGAACACTGAAGCTTTCTTT. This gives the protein CASSIPSLGQGANTEAFF.

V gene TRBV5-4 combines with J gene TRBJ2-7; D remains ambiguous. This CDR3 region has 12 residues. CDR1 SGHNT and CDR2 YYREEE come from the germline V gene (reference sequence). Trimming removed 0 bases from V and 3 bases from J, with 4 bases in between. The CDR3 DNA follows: TGTGCCAGCAGCTTGGACAACTACGAGCAGTACTTC. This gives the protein CASSLDNYEQYF.

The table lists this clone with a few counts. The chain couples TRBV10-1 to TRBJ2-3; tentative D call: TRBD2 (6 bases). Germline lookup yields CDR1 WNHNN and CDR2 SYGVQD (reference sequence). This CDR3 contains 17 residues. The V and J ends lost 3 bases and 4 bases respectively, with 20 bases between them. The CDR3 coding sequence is TGCGCCAGCAGTGACTCGGGAGTAACACAGGTCTCAGATACGCAGTATTTT. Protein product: CASSDSGVTQVSDTQYF.

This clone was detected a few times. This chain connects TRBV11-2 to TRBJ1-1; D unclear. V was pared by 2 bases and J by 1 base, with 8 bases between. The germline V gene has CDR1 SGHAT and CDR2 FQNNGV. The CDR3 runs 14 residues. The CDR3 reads CASSLMGGNTEAFF. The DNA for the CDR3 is TGTGCCAGCAGCTTAATGGGAGGGAACACTGAAGCTTTCTTT.

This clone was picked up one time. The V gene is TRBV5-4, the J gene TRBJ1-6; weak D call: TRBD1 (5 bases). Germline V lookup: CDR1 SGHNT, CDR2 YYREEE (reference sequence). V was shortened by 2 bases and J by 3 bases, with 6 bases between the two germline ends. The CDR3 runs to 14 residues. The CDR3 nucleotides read TGTGCCAGCAGCTTTGACAGCTATAATTCACCCCTCCACTTT. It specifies CASSFDSYNSPLHF.